These 28 T cell receptor beta chains were all obtained from the same sample, sequenced in a study of PD-L1 blockade in urothelial cancer. Indicated time point: peripheral blood 6 weeks after treatment start. Repertoires were generated with immunoSEQ multiplex PCR, while TCRdb's copy carries only in-frame clones and drops some. Of about 39,000 clones in the sample, approximately 88% were seen once. Sequencing was performed on PBMCs, taken around atezolizumab (anti-PD-L1) treatment. These receptors came from a man between 40 and 49 years old with urothelial cancer.

J is TRBJ1-1 and V is TRBV6-5, with D uncertain. V was cut by 4 bases and J by 5 bases, with 17 bases left in between. The CDR3 spans 15 residues. CDR1 is MNHEY and CDR2 is SVGAGI in the germline V gene. The CDR3 spells CASSSRTVKRTEAFF. The CDR3 DNA follows: TGTGCCAGCAGTTCCCGGACGGTTAAGCGGACTGAAGCTTTCTTT.

V is TRBV6-1 and J is TRBJ1-5; D is unclear. The CDR3 length is 13 residues. With 2 bases removed from V and 5 bases from J, the gap between germline ends came to 7 bases. Germline V gene sequence: CDR1 MNHNS, CDR2 SASEGT. This chain's CDR3 is CASSETGDQPQHF. As DNA, the CDR3 is TGTGCCAGCAGTGAAACGGGAGATCAGCCCCAGCATTTT.

V gene TRBV4-3 combines with J gene TRBJ2-3, with 16 bases lining up with TRBD2. V trimming: 0 bases; J trimming: 5 bases; junction bases outside the gene matches: 8. The CDR3 is 19 residues long. CDR1 is LGHNA, CDR2 YSLEER, per germline. CDR3 DNA sequence: TGCGCCAGCAGCCAAGACTGGGGACTAGCGGGAGGGCGTCAAGATACGCAGTATTTT. It specifies CASSQDWGLAGGRQDTQYF.

Only a few counts were recorded for this clone. This chain joins TRBV28 and TRBJ2-7, with 9 nucleotides matching TRBD1. Germline V gene data show CDR1 as MDHEN and CDR2 as SYDVKM. The CDR3 loop spans 14 amino acids. Trimming removed 5 bases from V and 4 bases from J; junction bases left unmatched: 6. The chain's CDR3 is CASSGTGFRYEQYF. In nucleotides, the CDR3 is TGTGCCAGCAGTGGGACAGGGTTTCGGTACGAGCAGTACTTC.

The chain links TRBV6-5 to TRBJ2-7; 7 bases are a match to TRBD1. J gave up 4 bases and V 6 bases, and 9 bases lay outside the gene matches. The germline gives CDR1 MNHEY, CDR2 SVGAGI. The CDR3 runs to 14 residues. The CDR3 spells CASSTPGQLYEQYF. CDR3 DNA sequence: TGTGCCAGCAGCACACCGGGACAGCTTTACGAGCAGTACTTC.

The chain carries TRBV13 and TRBJ2-5; TRBD2 matches at 7 bases. V lost 8 bases, J lost 5 bases, and 8 bases stayed unmatched. The CDR3 has 13 amino acids. The germline gives CDR1 PRHDT, CDR2 FYEKMQ (reference sequence). Here the CDR3 reads CASLLREKETQYF. CDR3 DNA: TGTGCCAGCCTTTTGCGGGAGAAGGAGACCCAGTACTTC.

In regard to this clone: One base separates it from a far larger clone, so it is likely a read error. The rearrangement joins TRBV5-6 to TRBJ1-1, with a weak D call TRBD1 (5 bases). Per germline, CDR1 SGHDT and CDR2 YYEEEE. Trimming cost V 2 bases and J 4 bases, with 12 bases left between them. The CDR3 length is 14 residues. In DNA form, the CDR3 reads TGTGCCAGCAGCTTTGGGACCGGGAGCACTGAAGCTTTCTTT. Residues: CASSFGTGSTEAFF.

The chain is built from TRBV6-5 and TRBJ2-3; D is possibly TRBD1 (6 bases). The CDR3 sequence is 15 residues long. Trimming left V 6 bases short and J 1 base short, with 14 bases between. Germline V gene data show CDR1 as MNHEY and CDR2 as SVGAGI. The chain's CDR3 is CASRGATPRTDTQYF. CDR3 nucleotides: TGTGCCAGCAGGGGGGCAACACCGCGCACAGATACGCAGTATTTT.

The gene calls are TRBV6-5 and TRBJ2-7; D is perhaps TRBD1 (5 bases). V was trimmed by 4 bases and J by 3 bases, leaving 10 bases between them. This CDR3 has 13 residues. CDR1 is MNHEY and CDR2 is SVGAGI in the germline V gene. CDR3 sequence (DNA): TGTGCCAGCAGTTCACAGGATTTCTACGAGCAGTACTTC. It specifies CASSSQDFYEQYF.

The J gene is TRBJ2-7, the V gene TRBV6-5; TRBD1 agrees at 11 bases. J gave up 1 base and V 0 bases, and 2 bases lay outside the gene matches. CDR3 length equals 16 residues. Germline values: CDR1 MNHEY, CDR2 SVGAGI. Written as DNA, the CDR3 is TGTGCCAGCAGTTACTCCGGGACAGGGGGTTCCTACGAGCAGTACTTC. Translation: CASSYSGTGGSYEQYF.

Comment on this clone: Mismatch with germline at one junction end may stem from a read error. The V and J genes are TRBV19 and TRBJ2-5; 10 bases agree with TRBD2. CDR3 length: 13 residues. The germline gives CDR1 LNHDA, CDR2 SQIVND (reference sequence). In nucleotides, the CDR3 is TGTGCCAGTAGGATAGCGGGAGGAGAGACCCAGTACTTC. As protein: CASRIAGGETQYF. The entire variable domain, with the rest obtained from reference TRBV19 and TRBJ2-5, is as follows: DGGITQSPKYLFRKEGQNVTLSCEQNLNHDAMYWYRQDPGQGLRLIYYSQIVNDFQKGDIAEGYSVSREKKESFPLTVTSAQKNPTAFYLCASRIAGGETQYFGPGTRLLVL.

V gene TRBV9 combines with J gene TRBJ2-6, with D possibly TRBD1 on 5 matching bases. The V end lost 2 bases, the J end lost 5 bases, and 8 bases lay between the germline ends. Germline values: CDR1 SGDLS, CDR2 YYNGEE. The CDR3 covers 14 residues. Here the CDR3 DNA reads TGTGCCAGCAGCGTCAGGGATAGGGCCAACGTCCTGACTTTC. It is translated as CASSVRDRANVLTF. The entire variable domain, with the rest obtained from reference TRBV9 and TRBJ2-6, is as follows: DSGVTQTPKHLITATGQRVTLRCSPRSGDLSVYWYQQSLDQGLQFLIQYYNGEERAKGNILERFSAQQFPDLHSELNLSSLELGDSALYFCASSVRDRANVLTFGAGSRLTVL.

This chain joins TRBV7-2 and TRBJ2-4; tentative D call: TRBD1 (6 bases). Between the trimmed V and J ends, which lost 1 base and 1 base, there was a span of 11 bases. The germline gives CDR1 SGHTA, CDR2 FQGNSA. The CDR3 has 16 amino acids. CDR3 DNA sequence: TGTGCCAGCAGCTTAGGAACAGGGAAGGCCAAAAACATTCAGTACTTC. It specifies CASSLGTGKAKNIQYF.

This clone was observed a handful of times. The rearrangement links TRBV7-2 to TRBJ2-5; D perhaps matches TRBD2 (5 bases). The CDR3 consists of 12 residues. Looked up from germline, CDR1 is SGHTA and CDR2 is FQGNSA. DNA for the CDR3: TGTGCTAGCTTAGGACGAGGGGAGACCCAGTACTTC. Translated, it gives CASLGRGETQYF.

J is TRBJ2-2 and V is TRBV5-1; no definite D call. V was trimmed by 2 bases and J by 7 bases, leaving 6 bases between them. This CDR3 is 12 amino acids long. Germline-derived CDR1 and CDR2 are SGHRS and YFSETQ. The CDR3 DNA reads as TGCGCCAGCAGCTTCAGTGTCGGGGAGCTGTTTTTT. It specifies CASSFSVGELFF.

The chain employs TRBV5-4 and TRBJ1-2; D not certain. Germline V CDR1 and CDR2: SGHNT, YYREEE (reference sequence). This CDR3 is built from 12 residues. With 0 bases removed from V and 6 bases from J, the gap between germline ends came to 6 bases. In nucleotides, the CDR3 is TGTGCCAGCAGCTTGGGTCGGGATGGCTACACCTTC. This translates into CASSLGRDGYTF.

This rearrangement joins TRBV7-9 to TRBJ2-2; 9 nucleotides align to TRBD2. The CDR3 runs to 15 residues. Germline assignment: CDR1 SEHNR and CDR2 FQNEAQ (reference sequence). V was clipped by 5 bases and J by 5 bases; unmatched bases: 6. The CDR3 is CASSTTSGGTGELFF. CDR3 sequence (DNA): TGTGCCAGCAGCACGACTAGCGGCGGGACCGGGGAGCTGTTTTTT.

This sequence joins TRBV28 and TRBJ2-1; the match to TRBD2 covers 12 bases. Looked up from germline, CDR1 is MDHEN and CDR2 is SYDVKM. The ends lost 7 bases at V and 6 bases at J; junction bases unmatched: 16. The CDR3 consists of 18 residues. The DNA of the CDR3 is TGTGCCAGCACCCCAACCTCTAGCGGGAGGGCCGAGGGCAATGAGCAGTTCTTC. Its protein is CASTPTSSGRAEGNEQFF.

The chain uses TRBV7-3 and TRBJ2-1, with no clear D. V was shortened by 5 bases and J by 7 bases, with 12 bases between the two germline ends. Per the germline V gene, CDR1 is SGHTA and CDR2 is FQGTGA. This CDR3 spans 13 amino acids. CDR3 protein: CASSLQSTNEQFF. The CDR3 DNA is TGTGCCAGCAGCCTCCAAAGCACGAATGAGCAGTTCTTC. The full variable domain, with the rest looked up from reference TRBV7-3 and TRBJ2-1, is GAGVSQTPSNKVTEKGKYVELRCDPISGHTALYWYRQSLGQGPEFLIYFQGTGAADDSGLPNDRFFAVRPEGSVSTLKIQRTERGDSAVYLCASSLQSTNEQFFGPGTRLTVL.

By share, this clone counts as medium-sized (0.01 to 0.1%). Within the sample, other DNA sequences also encode this same CDR3. V is TRBV5-1 and J is TRBJ1-2, with 7 bases matching TRBD1. J gave up 4 bases and V 4 bases, and 4 bases lay outside the gene matches. CDR1 SGHRS and CDR2 YFSETQ come from the germline V gene. The CDR3 sequence is 13 residues long. The CDR3 region is CASSIGTAYGYTF. CDR3 bases: TGCGCCAGCAGCATTGGGACAGCCTATGGCTACACCTTC.

This chain connects TRBV25-1 to TRBJ2-7; D gene ambiguous. The CDR3 has 11 amino acids. Trimming removed 7 bases from V and 5 bases from J, with 9 bases in between. Germline CDR1 reads MGHDK; CDR2 reads SYGVNS. In DNA, the CDR3 is TGTGCCAGCACCCTTGTCGACGAGCAGTACTTC. It translates to CASTLVDEQYF.

The CDR3 loop is CASSLATGGIEKLFF. The CDR3 DNA follows: TGTGCCAGCAGCTTGGCGACAGGGGGGATTGAAAAACTGTTTTTT. The chain carries TRBV5-6 and TRBJ1-4, with 9 bases aligning to TRBD1. Germline V lookup: CDR1 SGHDT, CDR2 YYEEEE. Trimming at V came to 0 bases and at J to 7 bases, leaving 4 bases not matched to a gene. There are 15 residues in the CDR3.

This clone was detected only a few times. The rearrangement links TRBV9 to TRBJ2-7; D is possibly TRBD2 (6 bases). This CDR3 has 15 residues. Trimming left V 3 bases short and J 2 bases short, with 15 bases between. Germline V lookup: CDR1 SGDLS, CDR2 YYNGEE. The CDR3: CASSEGLANTYEQYF. The CDR3, as DNA: TGTGCCAGCAGCGAGGGGCTAGCGAACACCTACGAGCAGTACTTC.

The DNA for the CDR3 is TGTGCCGCCCGCTCGCGAGGACAGGTATATCAGCCCCAGCATTTT. This encodes CAARSRGQVYQPQHF. The V gene is TRBV28, the J gene TRBJ1-5; TRBD1 matches at 7 bases. V shed 11 bases, J shed 5 bases, and the junction held 15 bases outside the gene matches. This CDR3 is built from 15 residues. The germline V gene encodes CDR1 MDHEN and CDR2 SYDVKM.

The CDR3, as DNA: TGCGCCAGCAGCGTAGGGACTAGCGGGAACTACGAGCAGTACTTC. Translation gives CASSVGTSGNYEQYF. This chain uses TRBV5-1 with TRBJ2-7; 13 bases agree with TRBD2. J was trimmed by 3 bases and V by 4 bases; bases with no gene match: 4. The CDR3 runs to 15 residues. The germline gives CDR1 SGHRS, CDR2 YFSETQ.

This chain joins TRBV14 and TRBJ2-7; D not resolved. V shed 1 base and J shed 2 bases, with 12 bases lying between them. The CDR3 has 15 residues. The germline V gene has CDR1 SGHDN and CDR2 FVKESK. CDR3 nucleotides: TGTGCCAGCAGCCAAGGCGTGGGCCTTCCCTACGAGCAGTACTTC. Protein product: CASSQGVGLPYEQYF.

The CDR3 nucleotides read TGTGCCAGCAGCTTAAACTCAGGGAGGGAGGCTTTCTTT. This sequence encodes CASSLNSGREAFF. This chain connects TRBV7-3 to TRBJ1-1, with D possibly being TRBD1 (5 bases). CDR1 and CDR2 from the germline V gene are SGHTA and FQGTGA. V was pared by 1 base and J by 11 bases, with 14 bases between. This CDR3 region has 13 residues.

This clone appeared once. The V call is TRBV20-1, the J call TRBJ1-5, with a possible D match to TRBD1 (5 bases). V dropped 6 bases and J dropped 12 bases, with 12 bases sitting between them. Per germline, CDR1 DFQATT and CDR2 SNEGSKA (reference sequence). The CDR3 is 10 residues long. In DNA, the CDR3 is TGCAGTGCCTCGCGGGGACTCCAGCATTTT. This gives the protein CSASRGLQHF.